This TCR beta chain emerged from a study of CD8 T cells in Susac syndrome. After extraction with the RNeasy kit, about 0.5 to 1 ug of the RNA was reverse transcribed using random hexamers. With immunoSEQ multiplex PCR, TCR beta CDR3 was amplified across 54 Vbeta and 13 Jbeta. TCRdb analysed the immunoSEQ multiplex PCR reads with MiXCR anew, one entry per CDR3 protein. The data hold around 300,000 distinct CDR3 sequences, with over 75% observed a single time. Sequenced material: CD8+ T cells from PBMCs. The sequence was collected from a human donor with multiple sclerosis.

CDR3 sequence reads: CASSLRGRSLSTDTQYF. For the CDR3, the DNA is TGTGCCAGCAGCTTAAGGGGGCGGTCGCTAAGCACAGATACGCAGTATTTT. V gene TRBV7-3 combines with J gene TRBJ2-3; D is perhaps TRBD1 (6 bases). From germline, CDR1 is SGHTA and CDR2 FQGTGA. CDR3 size: 17 residues. V lost 1 base and J 0 bases, leaving 14 bases between the germline ends.